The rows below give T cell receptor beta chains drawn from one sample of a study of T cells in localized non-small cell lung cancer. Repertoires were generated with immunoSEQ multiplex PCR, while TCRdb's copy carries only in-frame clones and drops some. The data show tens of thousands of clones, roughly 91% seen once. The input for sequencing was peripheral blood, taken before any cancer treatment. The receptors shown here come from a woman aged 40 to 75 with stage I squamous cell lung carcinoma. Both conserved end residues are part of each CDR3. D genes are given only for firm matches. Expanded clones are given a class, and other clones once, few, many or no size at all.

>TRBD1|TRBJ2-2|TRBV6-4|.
TGTGCCAGCAGCTATCGACAGGGGGCGAACACCGGGGAGCTGTTTTTT
CASSYRQGANTGELFF
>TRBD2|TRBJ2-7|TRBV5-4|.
TGTGCCAGCAGAGCTGGGACTAGCGGGGAGGCTACCTACGAGCAGTACTTC
CASRAGTSGEATYEQYF
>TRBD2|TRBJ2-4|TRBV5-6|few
TGTGCCAGCAGTCCATCTAGCGGGGGAAACATTCAGTACTTC
CASSPSSGGNIQYF
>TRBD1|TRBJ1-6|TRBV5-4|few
TGTGCCAGCAGCTCTCGACAGGGGGAAAATTCACCCCTCCACTTT
CASSSRQGENSPLHF
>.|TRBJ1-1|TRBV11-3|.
TGTGCCAGCAGCTTAGAGGTTAACACTGAAGCTTTCTTT
CASSLEVNTEAFF
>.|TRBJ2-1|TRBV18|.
TGTGCCAGCTCACTAGGAGCCAGCAGAGATGAGCAGTTCTTC
CASSLGASRDEQFF
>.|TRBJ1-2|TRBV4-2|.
TGTGCCAGCAGCCTCCGGACAGACAACTATGGCTACACCTTC
CASSLRTDNYGYTF
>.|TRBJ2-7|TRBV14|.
TGTGCCAGCAGCCAAGCCCTGGGGCAACGCGAGCAGTACTTC
CASSQALGQREQYF
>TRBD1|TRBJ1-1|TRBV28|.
TGTGCCAGCAGTCCCCCAGTCGGGACAGGGGGCCCTGAAGCTTTCTTT
CASSPPVGTGGPEAFF
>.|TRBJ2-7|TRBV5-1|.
TGCGCCAGCAGCGCGTCCGGGGACGGCTCTAAAGAGCAGTACTTC
CASSASGDGSKEQYF
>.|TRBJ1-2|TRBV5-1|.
TGCGCCAGCAGCTTGGAGGGGACGGTGAATGGCTATGGCTACACCTTC
CASSLEGTVNGYGYTF
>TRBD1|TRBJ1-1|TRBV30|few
TGTGCCTGGAGTGCGGGACAGATAAACACTGAAGCTTTCTTT
CAWSAGQINTEAFF
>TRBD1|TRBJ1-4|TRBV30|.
TGTGCCTGGACCAAACAGGGGGCGAACGAAAAACTGTTTTTT
CAWTKQGANEKLFF
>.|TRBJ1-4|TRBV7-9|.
TGTGCCAGCAGCTTACCAGACCTTGAAAAACTGTTTTTT
CASSLPDLEKLFF
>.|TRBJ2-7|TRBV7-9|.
TGTGCCAGCAGCTTAGCGTCCGTAAAGTCCTACGAGCAGTACTTC
CASSLASVKSYEQYF
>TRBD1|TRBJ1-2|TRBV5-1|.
TGCGCCAGCAGCTTAGGGACAGGATCAGTCTACTATGGCTACACCTTC
CASSLGTGSVYYGYTF
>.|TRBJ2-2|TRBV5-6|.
TGTGCCAGCAGCTTGGTGGGCGGGCACTACACCGGGGAGCTGTTTTTT
CASSLVGGHYTGELFF
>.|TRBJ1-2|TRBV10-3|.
TGTGCCATCAGCGTGGACAAAGTCTATGGCTACACCTTC
CAISVDKVYGYTF
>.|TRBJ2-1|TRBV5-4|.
TGTGCCAGCAGCTTGGATCAGTCCCCCTCCTACAATGAGCAGTTCTTC
CASSLDQSPSYNEQFF
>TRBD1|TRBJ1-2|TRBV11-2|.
TGTGCCAGCAGGGGGACAGGGTTTGGCTACACCTTC
CASRGTGFGYTF
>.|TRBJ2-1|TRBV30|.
TGTGCCTGGAGTCCGACTAGGGGCGAGCAGTTCTTC
CAWSPTRGEQFF
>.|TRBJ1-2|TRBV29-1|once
TGCAGCGTTGATGCGCCTAACTATGGCTACACCTTC
CSVDAPNYGYTF
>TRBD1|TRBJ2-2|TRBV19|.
TGTGCCAGTAGCAGGGGACAGGGGGCTGGAACCGGGGAGCTGTTTTTT
CASSRGQGAGTGELFF
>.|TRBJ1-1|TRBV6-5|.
TGTGCCAGCGGAGGGGGGACCGCAATGAACACTGAAGCTTTCTTT
CASGGGTAMNTEAFF
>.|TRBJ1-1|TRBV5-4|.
TGTGCCAGCAGCTTGCGAGGGGGTGCTGAAGCTTTCTTT
CASSLRGGAEAFF
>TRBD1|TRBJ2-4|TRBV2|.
TGTGCCAGCAATAAGGGACAGGGAAAAAACATTCAGTACTTC
CASNKGQGKNIQYF
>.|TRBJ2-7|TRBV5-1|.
TGCGCCAGCAGCTTGGATGGGTACGAGCAGTACTTC
CASSLDGYEQYF
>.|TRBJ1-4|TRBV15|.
TGTGCCACCAGCAGCAAGACGGATCCTAATGAAAAACTGTTTTTT
CATSSKTDPNEKLFF
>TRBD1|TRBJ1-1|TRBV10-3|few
TGTGCCATCAGAGGACAGGGAGATGGGACTGAAGCTTTCTTT
CAIRGQGDGTEAFF
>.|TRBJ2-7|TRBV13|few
TGTGCCAGCAGCGCATCCTACGAGCAGTACTTC
CASSASYEQYF
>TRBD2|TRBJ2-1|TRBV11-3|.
TGTGCCAGCAGCTTATCAGGGACTAGTAACAATGAGCAGTTCTTC
CASSLSGTSNNEQFF
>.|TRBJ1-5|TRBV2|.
TGTGCCAGCAGTACGCAGGGGCCCTATAGCAATCAGCCCCAGCATTTT
CASSTQGPYSNQPQHF
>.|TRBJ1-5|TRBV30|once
TGTGCCTGGAGTAGGGGAGATCAGCCCCAGCATTTT
CAWSRGDQPQHF
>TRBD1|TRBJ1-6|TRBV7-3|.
TGTGCCAGCAGCTATCAGGGGGCGAGTTCACCCCTCCACTTT
CASSYQGASSPLHF
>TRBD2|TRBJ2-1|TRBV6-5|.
TGTGCCACCTCGCGGGGGGCCTCCTACAATGAGCAGTTCTTC
CATSRGASYNEQFF
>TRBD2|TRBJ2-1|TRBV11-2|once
TGTGCCAGCAGCTTAGATCTAGCGGGGGGGCATGAGCAGTTCTTC
CASSLDLAGGHEQFF
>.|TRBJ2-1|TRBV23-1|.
TGCGCCAGCAGTCAAGGGCCCTCCTACAATGAGCAGTTCTTC
CASSQGPSYNEQFF
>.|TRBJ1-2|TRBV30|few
TGTGCCTGGAGGGACACCGGGAACTATGGCTACACCTTC
CAWRDTGNYGYTF
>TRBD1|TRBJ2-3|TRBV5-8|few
TGTGCCAGCAACCTACAGGGGCATAGCACAGATACGCAGTATTTT
CASNLQGHSTDTQYF
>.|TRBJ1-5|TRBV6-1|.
TGTGCCAGCAGTGAAGGACTGTATAGCAATCAGCCCCAGCATTTT
CASSEGLYSNQPQHF
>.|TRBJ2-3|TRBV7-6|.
TGTGCCAGCAGCCTGGGGACGAGCACAGATACGCAGTATTTT
CASSLGTSTDTQYF
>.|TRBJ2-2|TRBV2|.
TGTGCCAGCAGCCAACGGGTGAACACCGGGGAGCTGTTTTTT
CASSQRVNTGELFF
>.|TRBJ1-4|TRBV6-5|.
TGTGCCAGCAGTTTGGGGGAAAAACTGTTTTTT
CASSLGEKLFF
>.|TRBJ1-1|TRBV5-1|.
TGCGCCAGCAGCCCGCTGCCCGATGGCACTGAAGCTTTCTTT
CASSPLPDGTEAFF
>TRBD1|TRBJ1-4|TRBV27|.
TGTGCCAGCAGTTCTCCAGGGGGCCCGGATAATGAAAAACTGTTTTTT
CASSSPGGPDNEKLFF
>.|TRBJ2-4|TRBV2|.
TGTGCCAGCAGTGGGACAGTGAGAGGGATGGCCAAAAACATTCAGTACTTC
CASSGTVRGMAKNIQYF
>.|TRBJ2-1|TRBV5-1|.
TGCGCCAGCAGCTTGGCCAGGACAGTAGGCAATGAGCAGTTCTTC
CASSLARTVGNEQFF
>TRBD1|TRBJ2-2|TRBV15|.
TGTGCCACCAGCGCTCTCCCGGGACAGGGTATTGCCGGGGAGCTGTTTTTT
CATSALPGQGIAGELFF